This T cell receptor (beta chain) was sequenced for a study of T cell responses to AZD1222 COVID-19 vaccine. Study as a whole: Second doses that came at about 4 or about 12 weeks were put together. The study, taken as a whole, reports: Repertoire sampling was restricted to post-peak T cell response timepoints. The study reported that nearly half of spike-specific TCRs target unmutated variant regions. Spike-wide vaccine-associated CD4 TCRs dominated at 160-218 and 743-854.

The CDR3 runs 15 residues. Germline assignment: CDR1 KGHSH and CDR2 LQKENI. V shed 4 bases, J shed 5 bases, and the junction held 8 bases outside the gene matches. Libraries were prepared by immunoSEQ multiplex PCR; TCRdb keeps only in-frame clonotypes and omits some of them. Among 70,000 or so clones listed, around 87% were seen once. Comment on this clone: No antigen is known for it.

This specimen was peripheral blood, taken on day 0 of AZD1222 vaccination. The chain links TRBV18 to TRBJ2-5; 9 bases align to TRBD1. The source is an adult in good health. CDR3 loop: CASSRGQGIFETQYF. CDR3 bases: TGTGCCAGCTCACGGGGACAGGGAATCTTTGAGACCCAGTACTTC.